These T cell receptor beta chains were read from a single sample in a study of shared clonotypes between healthy human individuals. Repertoires were generated with immunoSEQ multiplex PCR, while TCRdb's copy carries only in-frame clones and drops some. The sample holds roughly 2,300,000 clones, roughly 92% seen once. The sequencing sample was made of naive CD4+ T cells from PBMCs. These receptors all come from a man aged 18 to 29 in good health. Some clones in this sample may be carry-over from other donors' samples. CDR3s include the opening cysteine and the closing phenylalanine or tryptophan. Fields, in order: D gene, J gene, clone size, V gene, CDR3 protein, CDR3 DNA. The D gene is left open where the match is weak. Only part of the rows carry a size: once, few, many, or a class if the clone is expanded.

d_gene: NA
j_gene: TRBJ2-2
abundance: NA
v_gene: TRBV18
CDR3aa: CASSPLTGLNTGELFF
CDR3nt: TGTGCCAGCTCACCACTTACAGGGCTGAACACCGGGGAGCTGTTTTTT

d_gene: NA
j_gene: TRBJ2-7
abundance: NA
v_gene: TRBV9
CDR3aa: CASSVGWAHEQYF
CDR3nt: TGTGCCAGCAGCGTAGGATGGGCCCACGAGCAGTACTTC

d_gene: NA
j_gene: TRBJ2-7
abundance: NA
v_gene: TRBV5-1
CDR3aa: CASSLDVGGEQYF
CDR3nt: TGCGCCAGCAGCTTGGATGTAGGGGGCGAGCAGTACTTC

d_gene: TRBD2
j_gene: TRBJ2-2
abundance: NA
v_gene: TRBV5-1
CDR3aa: CASSWTAGVTGELFF
CDR3nt: TGCGCCAGCAGCTGGACAGCGGGGGTCACCGGGGAGCTGTTTTTT

d_gene: TRBD2
j_gene: TRBJ2-3
abundance: NA
v_gene: TRBV20-1
CDR3aa: CSAPGGRSQYF
CDR3nt: TGCAGTGCTCCGGGGGGGCGTTCGCAGTATTTT

d_gene: NA
j_gene: TRBJ2-1
abundance: NA
v_gene: TRBV7-2
CDR3aa: CASSPRRVESITNEQFF
CDR3nt: TGTGCCAGCAGCCCTAGGCGGGTGGAAAGTATTACCAATGAGCAGTTCTTC

d_gene: NA
j_gene: TRBJ2-2
abundance: NA
v_gene: TRBV28
CDR3aa: CASSYWSRVDGELFF
CDR3nt: TGTGCCAGCAGTTACTGGAGCAGGGTTGACGGGGAGCTGTTTTTT

d_gene: TRBD1
j_gene: TRBJ1-2
abundance: NA
v_gene: TRBV7-2
CDR3aa: CASSPQGNYGYTF
CDR3nt: TGTGCCAGCAGCCCACAGGGGAACTATGGCTACACCTTC

d_gene: TRBD2
j_gene: TRBJ2-3
abundance: NA
v_gene: TRBV9
CDR3aa: CASSGTSGGFRSTDTQYF
CDR3nt: TGTGCCAGCAGCGGGACTAGCGGCGGTTTCCGAAGCACAGATACGCAGTATTTT

d_gene: TRBD1
j_gene: TRBJ1-2
abundance: NA
v_gene: TRBV5-1
CDR3aa: CASSRRTGGYNNYGYTF
CDR3nt: TGCGCCAGCAGCCGACGGACAGGGGGTTATAATAACTATGGCTACACCTTC

d_gene: TRBD1
j_gene: TRBJ2-1
abundance: NA
v_gene: TRBV7-2
CDR3aa: CASSDRQGYNEQFF
CDR3nt: TGTGCCAGCAGCGATCGACAGGGGTACAATGAGCAGTTCTTC

d_gene: TRBD1
j_gene: TRBJ1-5
abundance: NA
v_gene: TRBV5-1
CDR3aa: CASSFEGANNQPQHF
CDR3nt: TGCGCCAGCAGCTTCGAGGGGGCGAACAATCAGCCCCAGCATTTT

d_gene: NA
j_gene: TRBJ2-7
abundance: NA
v_gene: TRBV6-1
CDR3aa: CASTDPPQHEQYF
CDR3nt: TGTGCCAGCACTGACCCCCCCCAGCACGAGCAGTACTTC

d_gene: TRBD1
j_gene: TRBJ2-1
abundance: NA
v_gene: TRBV5-1
CDR3aa: CASSLADRGLGEQFF
CDR3nt: TGCGCCAGCAGCTTGGCCGATAGGGGGCTAGGTGAGCAGTTCTTC

d_gene: TRBD1
j_gene: TRBJ1-1
abundance: NA
v_gene: TRBV7-2
CDR3aa: CASSLGQGFEAFF
CDR3nt: TGTGCCAGCAGCTTAGGACAGGGTTTCGAAGCTTTCTTT

d_gene: TRBD2
j_gene: TRBJ2-1
abundance: NA
v_gene: TRBV7-2
CDR3aa: CASSLGRLAGGSYNEQFF
CDR3nt: TGTGCCAGCAGCTTAGGCAGACTAGCGGGAGGCTCCTACAATGAGCAGTTCTTC

d_gene: TRBD1
j_gene: TRBJ1-4
abundance: NA
v_gene: TRBV19
CDR3aa: CASSPTGGDEKLFF
CDR3nt: TGTGCCAGTAGTCCGACAGGGGGCGATGAAAAACTGTTTTTT

d_gene: NA
j_gene: TRBJ1-5
abundance: NA
v_gene: TRBV19
CDR3aa: CASTARPGNQPQHF
CDR3nt: TGTGCCAGTACCGCACGACCGGGTAATCAGCCCCAGCATTTT

d_gene: NA
j_gene: TRBJ2-5
abundance: NA
v_gene: TRBV27
CDR3aa: CASSLRVSGRPQETQYF
CDR3nt: TGTGCCAGCAGTTTAAGAGTTTCGGGACGCCCCCAAGAGACCCAGTACTTC

d_gene: TRBD1
j_gene: TRBJ2-7
abundance: NA
v_gene: TRBV5-1
CDR3aa: CASSQGQGDEQYF
CDR3nt: TGCGCCAGCAGCCAGGGACAGGGTGACGAGCAGTACTTC

d_gene: NA
j_gene: TRBJ1-2
abundance: NA
v_gene: TRBV27
CDR3aa: CASSLSRSNYGYTF
CDR3nt: TGTGCCAGCAGTCTCTCCCGGTCTAACTATGGCTACACCTTC

d_gene: TRBD1
j_gene: TRBJ1-1
abundance: once
v_gene: TRBV19
CDR3aa: CASSTQGAYTEAFF
CDR3nt: TGTGCCAGTAGTACCCAGGGGGCTTACACTGAAGCTTTCTTT

d_gene: NA
j_gene: TRBJ1-1
abundance: NA
v_gene: TRBV6-6
CDR3aa: CASSYGGGYTEAFF
CDR3nt: TGTGCCAGCAGTTACGGGGGGGGATACACTGAAGCTTTCTTT

d_gene: NA
j_gene: TRBJ1-2
abundance: NA
v_gene: TRBV15
CDR3aa: CATSRDRTVYGYTF
CDR3nt: TGTGCCACCAGCAGAGATCGGACAGTCTATGGCTACACCTTC

d_gene: NA
j_gene: TRBJ2-5
abundance: NA
v_gene: TRBV5-1
CDR3aa: CASSLEFGRQETQYF
CDR3nt: TGCGCCAGCAGCTTGGAATTCGGCAGACAAGAGACCCAGTACTTC

d_gene: NA
j_gene: TRBJ2-2
abundance: NA
v_gene: TRBV7-2
CDR3aa: CASSLWLVGTGELFF
CDR3nt: TGTGCCAGCAGCTTATGGCTAGTCGGCACCGGGGAGCTGTTTTTT

d_gene: NA
j_gene: TRBJ2-6
abundance: NA
v_gene: TRBV19
CDR3aa: CASSIQEGWGSSGANVLTF
CDR3nt: TGTGCCAGTAGTATACAAGAAGGTTGGGGGAGCTCTGGGGCCAACGTCCTGACTTTC

d_gene: NA
j_gene: TRBJ1-1
abundance: NA
v_gene: TRBV11-1
CDR3aa: CASSLGGDSYTEAFF
CDR3nt: TGTGCCAGCAGCTTAGGCGGAGACAGTTACACTGAAGCTTTCTTT

d_gene: NA
j_gene: TRBJ1-2
abundance: NA
v_gene: TRBV4-1
CDR3aa: CASSQDTQGIAYGYTF
CDR3nt: TGCGCCAGCAGCCAAGATACCCAGGGGATCGCCTACGGCTACACCTTC

d_gene: NA
j_gene: TRBJ2-5
abundance: NA
v_gene: TRBV5-5
CDR3aa: CASSLSVETQYF
CDR3nt: TGTGCCAGCAGCTTGTCCGTGGAGACCCAGTACTTC

d_gene: NA
j_gene: TRBJ2-3
abundance: once
v_gene: TRBV6-5
CDR3aa: CASSYSGRAVTDTQYF
CDR3nt: TGTGCCAGCAGTTACTCGGGCAGGGCAGTCACAGATACGCAGTATTTT

d_gene: TRBD1
j_gene: TRBJ2-1
abundance: few
v_gene: TRBV5-1
CDR3aa: CASSLGTGYNEQFF
CDR3nt: TGCGCCAGCAGCTTGGGGACAGGGTACAATGAGCAGTTCTTC

d_gene: TRBD1
j_gene: TRBJ2-7
abundance: NA
v_gene: TRBV7-8
CDR3aa: CASSLRQGSPYEQYF
CDR3nt: TGTGCCAGCAGCCTGAGACAGGGGTCCCCCTACGAGCAGTACTTC

d_gene: NA
j_gene: TRBJ1-5
abundance: NA
v_gene: TRBV19
CDR3aa: CASSGGAPLNSNQPQHF
CDR3nt: TGTGCCAGTAGTGGGGGGGCACCATTAAATAGCAATCAGCCCCAGCATTTT

d_gene: NA
j_gene: TRBJ1-3
abundance: once
v_gene: TRBV5-4
CDR3aa: CASSLGNSLNSGNTIYF
CDR3nt: TGTGCCAGCAGCCTGGGAAACAGTCTTAACTCTGGAAACACCATATATTTT

d_gene: NA
j_gene: TRBJ1-1
abundance: NA
v_gene: TRBV30
CDR3aa: CAWGRQGGGRNTEAFF
CDR3nt: TGTGCCTGGGGACGTCAAGGGGGGGGACGGAACACTGAAGCTTTCTTT

d_gene: NA
j_gene: TRBJ2-5
abundance: NA
v_gene: TRBV4-2
CDR3aa: CASSQDPRRETQYF
CDR3nt: TGTGCCAGCAGCCAAGATCCTCGGAGGGAGACCCAGTACTTC

d_gene: TRBD1
j_gene: TRBJ2-7
abundance: NA
v_gene: TRBV7-2
CDR3aa: CASSPRIRDRAYEQYF
CDR3nt: TGTGCCAGCAGCCCAAGAATCAGAGACAGGGCCTACGAGCAGTACTTC

d_gene: NA
j_gene: TRBJ2-4
abundance: NA
v_gene: TRBV7-9
CDR3aa: CASSSPAGSVSKNIQYF
CDR3nt: TGTGCCAGCAGCTCCCCTGCAGGGAGTGTCTCCAAAAACATTCAGTACTTC

d_gene: NA
j_gene: TRBJ1-2
abundance: NA
v_gene: TRBV18
CDR3aa: CASSPGQNYGYTF
CDR3nt: TGTGCCAGCTCACCAGGACAGAACTATGGCTACACCTTC

d_gene: NA
j_gene: TRBJ2-2
abundance: NA
v_gene: TRBV10-3
CDR3aa: CAISDGLGQNTGELFF
CDR3nt: TGTGCCATCAGTGATGGGTTGGGACAGAACACCGGGGAGCTGTTTTTT

d_gene: TRBD2
j_gene: TRBJ2-7
abundance: NA
v_gene: TRBV7-3
CDR3aa: CASSLGSLAGVNEQYF
CDR3nt: TGTGCCAGCAGCTTAGGGTCCCTAGCGGGAGTCAACGAGCAGTACTTC

d_gene: NA
j_gene: TRBJ2-7
abundance: NA
v_gene: TRBV19
CDR3aa: CASSIVAGHLYEQYF
CDR3nt: TGTGCCAGTAGTATAGTGGCGGGACACCTCTACGAGCAGTACTTC

d_gene: NA
j_gene: TRBJ1-4
abundance: NA
v_gene: TRBV7-2
CDR3aa: CASKDRQRANEKLFF
CDR3nt: TGTGCCAGTAAAGACAGGCAGAGGGCTAATGAAAAACTGTTTTTT

d_gene: TRBD2
j_gene: TRBJ2-1
abundance: NA
v_gene: TRBV7-9
CDR3aa: CASSLARGGRVPEFF
CDR3nt: TGTGCCAGCAGCTTAGCGAGGGGCGGGAGGGTCCCGGAGTTCTTC

d_gene: NA
j_gene: TRBJ1-2
abundance: NA
v_gene: TRBV28
CDR3aa: CASSWGPYGYTF
CDR3nt: TGTGCCAGCAGTTGGGGACCCTATGGCTACACCTTC